These 5 T cell receptor beta chains originate from one sample sequenced in a study of T cells in Graves' hyperthyroidism and ophthalmopathy. From RNA transcripts, TCR beta CDR3 regions were amplified. The HTBI primer set served for first-round RT-PCR of the TCR CDR3. Via MiXCR, TCRdb re-called the multiplex PCR reads, giving one row per CDR3 protein. The sample lists around 300,000 distinct CDR3 sequences; roughly an eighth were seen once. Sample: blood. All receptors come from a woman in her thirties or forties with Graves' ophthalmopathy.

The chain is built from TRBV30 and TRBJ2-5; unclear D gene. CDR3 length equals 13 residues. Trimming took 3 bases from V and 7 from J, leaving 15 bases between them. Looked up from germline, CDR1 is GTSNPN and CDR2 is SVGIG (reference sequence). CDR3 nucleotides: TGTGCCTGGAGCAAACACAGCCCGGGGACCCAGTACTTC. Its protein is CAWSKHSPGTQYF.

On this clonotype itself: This may be a read error: a much more frequent sequence differs by one nucleotide. This chain uses TRBV2 with TRBJ2-2, with 8 nucleotides matching TRBD2. The CDR3 runs 13 residues. Germline CDR1 reads SNHLY; CDR2 reads FYNNEI. V shed 7 bases, J shed 10 bases, and the junction held 8 bases outside the gene matches. The CDR3: CASTTSVGEELFF. The CDR3 DNA sequence: TGTGCCAGCACGACTAGCGTGGGCGAGGAGCTGTTTTTT.

This clonotype was observed many times. The CDR3 region is CASSFGQRSTDTQYF. The CDR3 region has the DNA TGTGCCAGCAGCTTCGGACAGAGAAGCACAGATACGCAGTATTTT. The chain couples TRBV7-6 to TRBJ2-3; a possible D gene is TRBD1 (6 bases). V lost 3 bases, J lost 0 bases, and 10 bases lay in between. The CDR3 consists of 15 residues. Germline CDR1 reads SGHVS; CDR2 reads FNYEAQ. The full variable domain, with the rest looked up from reference TRBV7-6 and TRBJ2-3, is GAGVSQSPRYKVTKRGQDVALRCDPISGHVSLYWYRQALGQGPEFLTYFNYEAQQDKSGLPNDRFSAERPEGSISTLTIQRTEQRDSAMYRCASSFGQRSTDTQYFGPGTRLTVL.

This clonotype was recorded a few times. The genes are TRBV6-1 and TRBJ2-3; D is perhaps TRBD2 (5 bases). Between the trimmed V and J ends, which lost 7 bases and 1 base, there was a span of 9 bases. This CDR3 region has 13 residues. Germline lookup yields CDR1 MNHNS and CDR2 SASEGT. In DNA, the CDR3 is TGTGCCAGCAAAGGACTGGGCACAGATACGCAGTATTTT. Translated, it gives CASKGLGTDTQYF.

Ten or more counts support this clonotype. V usage is TRBV5-6 and J usage is TRBJ2-7, with D perhaps matching TRBD1 (5 bases). The CDR3 extends over 14 amino acids. The germline CDR1 and CDR2 sequences are SGHDT and YYEEEE. V dropped 1 base and J dropped 3 bases, with 11 bases sitting between them. CDR3: CASSLSTRVYEQYF. CDR3 DNA sequence: TGTGCCAGCAGCTTGAGTACCAGGGTCTACGAGCAGTACTTC.